This TCR beta chain is drawn from a study of cytomegalovirus exposure and HLA in healthy donors. Study-wide findings and caveats: It was assumed in the presence/absence analyses that sequencing depth was roughly uniform across donors.

CDR3 length: 14 residues. Germline-derived CDR1 and CDR2 are SGHDT and YYEEEE. The ends were cut back, 0 bases at V and 2 bases at J, with 8 bases in the middle. Remarks on this clone: Antigen specificity is unknown.

In the PCR, 60 Vbeta and 13 Jbeta primers were used. Only in-frame clones appear in the TCRdb table, and some are missing; sequencing was by immunoSEQ multiplex PCR. The table for this sample gives about 75,000 clones. The specimen sequenced was PBMCs. The rearrangement uses TRBV5-6 and TRBJ2-5; D is perhaps TRBD1 (6 bases). This TCR derives from a man in his late teens or twenties in good health and CMV-seropositive. Written as DNA, the CDR3 is TGTGCCAGCAGCTTGGAGGGGGATCAAGAGACCCAGTACTTC. Amino acids: CASSLEGDQETQYF.